A single sample gave rise to the 32 T cell receptor beta chains below, sequenced in a study of shared clonotypes between healthy human individuals (dated by TCRdb to the early 2020s). Receptors were amplified or captured by the immunoSEQ multiplex PCR assay. TCRdb obtained this table from immuneACCESS and retained in-frame rearrangements with V and J assigned. These tables miss some clones; where compared with another copy, unresolved V genes account for less than half of the shortfall, and the remainder is unexplained. This sample holds about 340,000 clones; over 70% were observed only once. In total, the top ten clones hold under 11% of the sample. The sequencing sample was made of memory CD4+ T cells sorted from blood. This sample's cell subset or site label indicates: CD45RA-negative fraction. These receptors were obtained from a young man in good health.

The chain joins TRBV6-1 to TRBJ1-1; D gene unclear. From germline, CDR1 is MNHNS and CDR2 SASEGT. With 3 bases removed from V and 4 bases from J, the gap between germline ends came to 12 bases. The CDR3 length is 14 residues. Here the CDR3 DNA reads TGTGCCAGCAGTGACCGAGGGAAATCCACTGAAGCTTTCTTT. Translated: CASSDRGKSTEAFF.

The chain uses TRBV5-6 and TRBJ2-2; D may correspond to TRBD1 or TRBD2 (5 bases each). The CDR3 is 15 amino acids. V was clipped by 3 bases and J by 5 bases, with 14 bases between them. CDR1 is SGHDT and CDR2 is YYEEEE in the germline V gene. CDR3 coding DNA: TGTGCCAGCAGCTACCGGGACCCTCAAACCGGGGAGCTGTTTTTT. It specifies CASSYRDPQTGELFF. Based on the CDR3 plus reference TRBV5-6 and TRBJ2-2, the full variable domain is DAGVTQSPTHLIKTRGQQVTLRCSPKSGHDTVSWYQQALGQGPQFIFQYYEEEERQRGNFPDRFSGHQFPNYSSELNVNALLLGDSALYLCASSYRDPQTGELFFGEGSRLTVL.

V and J are TRBV29-1 and TRBJ2-7, with D perhaps matching TRBD1 or TRBD2 (5 bases each). V was cut by 5 bases and J by 2 bases, with 16 bases left in between. CDR1 and CDR2 (germline): SQVTM, ANQGSEA. The CDR3 runs to 14 residues. As DNA, the CDR3 is TGCAGCGTTCGTCTTGAGGGGATGGCCTACGAGCAGTACTTC. Translation gives CSVRLEGMAYEQYF.

The chain is built from TRBV7-8 and TRBJ1-5; D unresolved. V shed 1 base and J shed 2 bases, with 15 bases lying between them. From germline, CDR1 is SGHVS and CDR2 FQNEAQ. The CDR3 covers 17 residues. The CDR3 sequence: CASSLGSSPRGNQPQHF. The CDR3 DNA reads as TGTGCCAGCAGCTTAGGTTCAAGCCCCCGGGGCAATCAGCCCCAGCATTTT.

The V call is TRBV5-1, the J call TRBJ1-3; D gene uncertain. There are 14 residues in the CDR3. Germline CDR1 SGHRS, CDR2 YFSETQ. Trimming pared 2 bases from V and 0 bases from J, leaving 6 bases between. The CDR3 region is CASSFSHSGNTIYF. CDR3 nucleotide sequence: TGCGCCAGCAGCTTCTCCCACTCTGGAAACACCATATATTTT.

This clone was seen only a few times. The rearrangement links TRBV19 to TRBJ1-5; D is perhaps TRBD1 (6 bases). V was pared by 8 bases and J by 0 bases, with 17 bases between. CDR3 length: 16 amino acids. Looked up from germline, CDR1 is LNHDA and CDR2 is SQIVND (reference sequence). The CDR3 nucleotides read TGTGCCAGTCGGAGACAGGATAGCTATAGCAATCAGCCCCAGCATTTT. This encodes CASRRQDSYSNQPQHF.

The chain joins TRBV6-6 to TRBJ1-5; D gene ambiguous. The CDR3 has 14 amino acids. The germline V and J ends were trimmed by 2 bases and 4 bases, with 9 bases remaining between them. Germline loops: CDR1 MNHNY, CDR2 SVGAGI (reference sequence). This CDR3 is CASSYRLRNQPQHF. Here the CDR3 DNA reads TGTGCCAGCAGTTACAGGCTCAGGAATCAGCCCCAGCATTTT.

The gene calls are TRBV18 and TRBJ1-2; 10 bases line up with TRBD1. This CDR3 has 15 residues. From germline, CDR1 is KGHSH and CDR2 LQKENI. After removal of 5 bases from V and 4 bases from J, the junction contained 7 bases not matched to a gene. CDR3 in DNA: TGTGCCAGCTCAACTCGGGACAGGGGTTTCTATGGCTACACCTTC. Translation gives CASSTRDRGFYGYTF. The whole variable domain, filled in from reference TRBV18 and TRBJ1-2, reads NAGVMQNPRHLVRRRGQEARLRCSPMKGHSHVYWYRQLPEEGLKFMVYLQKENIIDESGMPKERFSAEFPKEGPSILRIQQVVRGDSAAYFCASSTRDRGFYGYTFGSGTRLTVV.

The chain combines TRBV7-2 with TRBJ1-1; D is uncertain. The CDR3 runs 14 residues. V shed 0 bases and J shed 2 bases, with 7 bases lying between them. The germline V gene has CDR1 SGHTA and CDR2 FQGNSA. The CDR3 nucleotides are TGTGCCAGCAGCTTAGCTCTGGGAAACACTGAAGCTTTCTTT. As protein: CASSLALGNTEAFF.

This clone was counted only a few times. J is TRBJ1-4 and V is TRBV29-1; no firm D call. The germline V and J ends were trimmed by 4 bases and 5 bases, with 8 bases remaining between them. The germline gives CDR1 SQVTM, CDR2 ANQGSEA. The CDR3 length is 12 residues. This chain's CDR3 is CSVGGFNEKLFF. CDR3 DNA: TGCAGCGTTGGTGGTTTCAATGAAAAACTGTTTTTT.

The chain has TRBV29-1 and TRBJ2-7, with 7 positions matching TRBD1. The CDR3 runs 13 residues. The junction had 5 bases not matched to a gene; V was cut back by 2 bases and J by 4 bases. CDR1 is SQVTM, CDR2 ANQGSEA, per germline. The CDR3, as DNA: TGCAGCGTTGAACCAGGGGGTCGGTACGAGCAGTACTTC. Protein: CSVEPGGRYEQYF.

The chain couples TRBV7-9 to TRBJ2-3; a weak D match, TRBD2 (6 bases). The CDR3 runs to 14 residues. Germline assignment: CDR1 SEHNR and CDR2 FQNEAQ (reference sequence). The germline V and J ends were trimmed by 10 bases and 2 bases, with 16 bases remaining between them. The chain's CDR3 is CATPVGGPTDTQYF. In nucleotides, the CDR3 is TGTGCCACCCCGGTGGGGGGTCCCACAGATACGCAGTATTTT.

The gene calls are TRBV21-1 and TRBJ2-1. TRBV21-1 is classified as a pseudogene. This CDR3 region has 14 residues. Here the CDR3 DNA reads TGTGCCAGCAGCGTAAAGAGGGGTTGGAATGAGCAGTTCTTC. This encodes CASSVKRGWNEQFF.

CDR3 residues: CASSYSAADNEQYF. The DNA of the CDR3 is TGTGCCAGCAGTTACTCGGCCGCTGATAACGAGCAGTACTTC. The chain has TRBV6-5 and TRBJ2-7; D is undetermined. The CDR3 runs 14 residues. Deletions cut 0 bases from V and 5 bases from J, with 11 bases between. Germline V gene sequence: CDR1 MNHEY, CDR2 SVGAGI.

CDR3 sequence: CASSQVGTGVFSFF. The CDR3 bases are TGCGCCAGCAGCCAAGTGGGGACAGGCGTCTTTTCTTTCTTT. The chain employs TRBV4-1 and TRBJ1-1, with 8 positions matching TRBD1. V shed 1 base and J 12 bases; nucleotides not matched to a gene: 10. CDR1 and CDR2 from the germline V gene are MGHRA and YSYEKL. There are 14 residues in the CDR3.

This rearrangement joins TRBV5-3 to TRBJ2-7, with 7 positions matching TRBD1. Being an ORF, TRBV5-3 has a function that is uncertain. This CDR3 is 16 amino acids long. Trimming cost V 0 bases and J 5 bases; bases outside gene matches: 11. DNA for the CDR3: TGTGCCAGAAGCTTGGAGGCAGGGGGAACGCTCGACGAGCAGTACTTC. Protein sequence: CARSLEAGGTLDEQYF.

This clone was seen once. This rearrangement joins TRBV9 to TRBJ1-2; no definite D call. The CDR3 totals 13 residues. V was clipped by 4 bases and J by 7 bases, with 14 bases between them. Looked up from germline, CDR1 is SGDLS and CDR2 is YYNGEE. CDR3 nucleotide sequence: TGTGCCAGCAGCCCCGCAGTTAGCTCTGGCTACACCTTC. Protein: CASSPAVSSGYTF. Combining the CDR3 with reference TRBV9 and TRBJ1-2 gives the whole variable domain DSGVTQTPKHLITATGQRVTLRCSPRSGDLSVYWYQQSLDQGLQFLIQYYNGEERAKGNILERFSAQQFPDLHSELNLSSLELGDSALYFCASSPAVSSGYTFGSGTRLTVV.

The chain combines TRBV5-1 with TRBJ2-4; D may be TRBD2 (6 bases). The CDR3 runs to 18 residues. The germline V and J ends were trimmed by 0 bases and 0 bases, with 16 bases remaining between them. Germline CDR1 and CDR2: SGHRS and YFSETQ. The CDR3 loop is CASSLGGTVGLAKNIQYF. The CDR3 DNA reads as TGCGCCAGCAGCTTGGGGGGCACTGTGGGACTAGCCAAAAACATTCAGTACTTC.

The rearrangement links TRBV4-1 to TRBJ1-4, with D unresolved. The V gene's germline CDR1 is MGHRA and CDR2 YSYEKL. Trimming pared 1 base from V and 8 bases from J, leaving 8 bases between. This CDR3 spans 13 amino acids. CDR3 DNA: TGCGCCAGCAGCCAAGGGAATAACGAAAAACTGTTTTTT. It is translated as CASSQGNNEKLFF.

As for this clone: Distinct nucleotide sequences in the sample also encode this CDR3. The chain recombines TRBV29-1 with TRBJ2-7, with TRBD1 matching 7 bases. The CDR3 is 13 amino acids. V gave up 1 base and J gave up 4 bases; unmatched junction bases: 4. Germline loops: CDR1 SQVTM, CDR2 ANQGSEA. The CDR3 loop is CSVEGQGVYEQYF. The CDR3 DNA follows: TGCAGCGTTGAAGGGCAGGGGGTGTACGAGCAGTACTTC.

The chain uses TRBV6-6 and TRBJ2-3; TRBD1 matches at 11 bases. Trimming at V came to 11 bases and at J to 5 bases, leaving 9 bases not matched to a gene. Germline V lookup: CDR1 MNHNY, CDR2 SVGAGI (reference sequence). The CDR3 is 14 residues long. DNA for the CDR3: TGTGCCGCGGGGGACAGGGGGATAGAAGATACGCAGTATTTT. Amino acids: CAAGDRGIEDTQYF.

V usage is TRBV6-1 and J usage is TRBJ2-7; D not resolved. V lost 6 bases to trimming and J lost 12 bases, with 12 bases between them. Per germline, CDR1 MNHNS and CDR2 SASEGT. The CDR3 has 10 residues. The CDR3: CASSRDPMYF. In DNA form, the CDR3 reads TGTGCCAGCAGCCGAGACCCGATGTACTTC.

The chain links TRBV11-2 to TRBJ2-3, with unresolved D. V dropped 0 bases and J dropped 1 base, with 5 bases sitting between them. Germline V gene data show CDR1 as SGHAT and CDR2 as FQNNGV. The CDR3 has 14 amino acids. The CDR3 loop reads CASSLEWGTDTQYF. The CDR3 coding sequence is TGTGCCAGCAGCTTAGAGTGGGGCACAGATACGCAGTATTTT.

This sequence joins TRBV5-6 and TRBJ1-6, with 7 bases lining up with TRBD1. Germline lookup yields CDR1 SGHDT and CDR2 YYEEEE. The CDR3 consists of 14 residues. Trimming took 4 bases from V and 5 from J; bases not matched to a gene: 3. DNA of the CDR3: TGTGCCAGCAGCCGACAGGGAGATAATTCACCCCTCCACTTT. It is translated as CASSRQGDNSPLHF.

This clone has more than one count but fewer than ten. The DNA for the CDR3 is TGTGCCAGCAGGCCCCCTACGTTGGGTCCTCAGTACTTC. Its protein is CASRPPTLGPQYF. The chain carries TRBV27 and TRBJ2-7; unclear D gene. The CDR3 runs to 13 residues. From germline, CDR1 is MNHEY and CDR2 SMNVEV (reference sequence). The V end was cut by 6 bases, the J end by 10 bases, with 19 bases between.

The chain carries TRBV30 and TRBJ2-7; TRBD2 aligns across 11 bases. After removal of 1 base from V and 3 bases from J, the junction contained 2 bases not matched to a gene. The germline V gene has CDR1 GTSNPN and CDR2 SVGIG (reference sequence). The CDR3 is 14 amino acids. The CDR3 region is CAWSGTSGFYEQYF. The CDR3 DNA sequence: TGTGCCTGGAGTGGGACTAGCGGGTTCTACGAGCAGTACTTC.

This chain connects TRBV6-5 to TRBJ2-3, with 8 bases identical to TRBD1. The germline V gene encodes CDR1 MNHEY and CDR2 SVGAGI. V lost 6 bases to trimming and J lost 5 bases; unmatched junction nucleotides: 7. This CDR3 is built from 14 residues. The CDR3, as DNA: TGTGCCAGCAGGGAGCAGGGGGCAAAAGATACGCAGTATTTT. Translated, it gives CASREQGAKDTQYF.

This clone was counted only a few times. V gene TRBV19 combines with J gene TRBJ2-7, with D hard to call. CDR3 length equals 13 residues. The germline V gene has CDR1 LNHDA and CDR2 SQIVND (reference sequence). Trimming stripped 1 base from V and 6 bases from J, with 10 bases between. The CDR3 loop is CASSIGGIFEQYF. In nucleotides, the CDR3 is TGTGCCAGTAGTATAGGAGGTATTTTCGAGCAGTACTTC.

The V call is TRBV7-2, the J call TRBJ1-2; no clear D. Germline CDR1 reads SGHTA; CDR2 reads FQGNSA. Trimming removed 5 bases from V and 4 bases from J, with 5 bases in between. This CDR3 has 11 amino acids. The CDR3 spells CASSPFYGYTF. As DNA, the CDR3 is TGTGCCAGCAGCCCCTTCTATGGCTACACCTTC.

This chain links TRBV10-3 with TRBJ2-2; TRBD2 agrees at 10 bases. V shed 1 base and J 4 bases; nucleotides not matched to a gene: 12. The germline V gene has CDR1 ENHRY and CDR2 SYGVKD. This CDR3 is 19 amino acids long. The CDR3 is CAISEWGGTSEDSTGELFF. The CDR3 DNA sequence: TGTGCCATCAGTGAGTGGGGAGGGACTAGCGAGGATAGCACCGGGGAGCTGTTTTTT.

This clone has a count of ten or more. V is TRBV6-6 and J is TRBJ2-6, with D uncertain. V was pared by 7 bases and J by 2 bases, with 9 bases between. Germline CDR1 reads MNHNY; CDR2 reads SVGAGI (reference sequence). This CDR3 is built from 14 residues. CDR3 in DNA: TGTGCCAGCAACATGGGGACTGGGGCCAACGTCCTGACTTTC. This sequence encodes CASNMGTGANVLTF.

CDR3 in amino acids: CASSLVYRDSNQPQHF. The CDR3, as DNA: TGTGCCAGCAGCTTAGTGTACAGAGATAGCAATCAGCCCCAGCATTTT. V is TRBV7-8 and J is TRBJ1-5; D uncertain. V gave up 1 base and J gave up 0 bases, with 10 bases separating them. The germline CDR1 and CDR2 sequences are SGHVS and FQNEAQ. This CDR3 spans 16 amino acids. Full variable domain (remainder filled in from reference TRBV7-8 and TRBJ1-5): GAGVSQSPRYKVAKRGQDVALRCDPISGHVSLFWYQQALGQGPEFLTYFQNEAQLDKSGLPSDRFFAERPEGSVSTLKIQRTQQEDSAVYLCASSLVYRDSNQPQHFGDGTRLSIL.